This T cell receptor beta chain is from a study of response to subunit inactivated influenza vaccine. The CDR3 is 16 residues long. CDR1 is DFQATT, CDR2 SNEGSKA, per germline (reference sequence). V trimming: 3 bases; J trimming: 4 bases; junction bases outside the gene matches: 8. This clonotype was counted between two and nine times. Its target is not known. MiXCR, applied by TCRdb to the RT-PCR reads, yields one record per CDR3 protein. This table has roughly 460,000 distinct CDR3 sequences, roughly 9.7% appearing once. The study, taken as a whole, reports: Every seasonal influenza vaccination brings in few new T cells, the authors suggested.

The sequence came from a man aged 50 or older who received an inactivated influenza vaccine. Here the sequenced sample was PBMCs from blood, taken more than 35 days after vaccination. The rearrangement joins TRBV20-1 to TRBJ2-1, with TRBD1 identical over 11 bases. CDR3 sequence: CSASALGQGAYNEQFF. CDR3 DNA sequence: TGCAGTGCTAGCGCCCTCGGACAGGGGGCTTACAATGAGCAGTTCTTC.